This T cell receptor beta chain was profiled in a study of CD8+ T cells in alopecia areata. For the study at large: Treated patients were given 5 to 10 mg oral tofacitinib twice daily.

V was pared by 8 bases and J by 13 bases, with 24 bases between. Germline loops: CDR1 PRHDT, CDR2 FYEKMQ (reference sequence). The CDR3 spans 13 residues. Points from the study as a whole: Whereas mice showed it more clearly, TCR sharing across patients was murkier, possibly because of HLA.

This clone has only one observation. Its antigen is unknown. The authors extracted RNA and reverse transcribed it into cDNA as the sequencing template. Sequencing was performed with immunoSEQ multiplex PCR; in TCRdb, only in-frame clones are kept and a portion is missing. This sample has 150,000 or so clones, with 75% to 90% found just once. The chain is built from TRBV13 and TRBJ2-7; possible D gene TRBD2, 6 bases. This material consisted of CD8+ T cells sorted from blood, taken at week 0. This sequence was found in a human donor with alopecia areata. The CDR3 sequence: CASAAGLGPDYYF. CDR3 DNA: TGTGCCAGCGCGGCGGGACTTGGGCCAGACTATTACTTC.